The 20 T cell receptor beta chains in this list originate from one sample, sequenced in a study of blood T cell repertoires in COVID-19. The repertoire was sequenced with immunoSEQ multiplex PCR; TCRdb's copy has only in-frame clones and lacks some. Of 210,000 or so clones in the sample, about 83% were seen once. Material for sequencing was peripheral blood. The source is a woman aged 25-40 years with COVID-19, enrolled during active disease.

This clone showed up just a few times. This chain connects TRBV7-2 to TRBJ2-2; D gene unclear. Germline V gene lookup returns CDR1 SGHTA and CDR2 FQGNSA. The CDR3 is 13 residues long. The V and J ends lost 1 base and 7 bases respectively, with 7 bases between them. The CDR3 here is CASSLENHGELFF. For the CDR3, the DNA is TGTGCCAGCAGCTTAGAAAATCACGGGGAGCTGTTTTTT. The full variable domain, rest sourced from reference TRBV7-2 and TRBJ2-2, is GAGVSQSPSNKVTEKGKDVELRCDPISGHTALYWYRQSLGQGLEFLIYFQGNSAPDKSGLPSDRFSAERTGGSVSTLTIQRTQQEDSAVYLCASSLENHGELFFGEGSRLTVL.

V is TRBV24-1 and J is TRBJ2-5, with a weak D call TRBD2 (6 bases). V shed 4 bases and J shed 3 bases, with 11 bases lying between them. CDR1 is KGHDR and CDR2 is SFDVKD in the germline V gene. The CDR3 covers 14 residues. CDR3 nucleotide sequence: TGTGCCACCAGTGACCGCGGGGCTAAAGAGACCCAGTACTTC. This gives the protein CATSDRGAKETQYF.

V gene TRBV7-8 combines with J gene TRBJ1-1; 7 nucleotides align to TRBD1. V dropped 5 bases and J dropped 5; count of bases not matched to a gene: 8. The CDR3 is 14 residues long. Germline values: CDR1 SGHVS, CDR2 FQNEAQ. The CDR3 sequence: CASSPRPTGTEAFF. CDR3 DNA sequence: TGTGCCAGCAGCCCCCGACCGACAGGGACTGAAGCTTTCTTT.

The chain uses TRBV5-4 and TRBJ1-1; 7 bases agree with TRBD1. The germline CDR1 and CDR2 sequences are SGHNT and YYREEE (reference sequence). This CDR3 is 13 amino acids long. J lost 5 bases, V lost 5 bases, and 6 bases had no gene match. The DNA for the CDR3 is TGTGCCAGCAGTTGGACAGGCGAGACTGAAGCTTTCTTT. Translating gives CASSWTGETEAFF.

This clone was seen more than once but under ten times. This rearrangement joins TRBV30 to TRBJ1-2; D unresolved. Germline assignment: CDR1 GTSNPN and CDR2 SVGIG (reference sequence). V lost 0 bases and J lost 6, with 14 bases in between. The CDR3 totals 14 residues. CDR3 DNA sequence: TGTGCCTGGAGTGTACGGGGTGCTAAGAATGGCTACACCTTC. Translation: CAWSVRGAKNGYTF.

Ten or more counts support this clone. The genes are TRBV5-1 and TRBJ2-1, with 7 bases lining up with TRBD1. Germline CDR1 and CDR2: SGHRS and YFSETQ. The junction had 3 bases not matched to a gene; V was cut back by 2 bases and J by 4 bases. The CDR3 spans 14 residues. CDR3 residues: CASSLATGYNEQFF. The CDR3 region has the DNA TGCGCCAGCAGCTTAGCGACAGGGTACAATGAGCAGTTCTTC.

The chain couples TRBV7-2 to TRBJ1-1; D is possibly TRBD1 (6 bases). V was shortened by 3 bases and J by 1 base, with 9 bases between the two germline ends. CDR1 is SGHTA and CDR2 is FQGNSA in the germline V gene. This CDR3 region has 14 residues. In DNA, the CDR3 is TGTGCCAGCAGCTTGCGACAGGAGAACACTGAAGCTTTCTTT. Protein: CASSLRQENTEAFF.

This clone was recorded a few times. The chain links TRBV15 to TRBJ2-6; weak D call: TRBD1 (5 bases). Germline CDR1 reads LNHNV; CDR2 reads YYDKDF (reference sequence). The CDR3 has 18 residues. The V gene lost 1 base and the J gene lost 1 base, with 14 bases spanning the gap. The CDR3 reads CATSRVDTGSSGANVLTF. CDR3 sequence (DNA): TGTGCCACCAGCAGAGTTGACACAGGATCATCTGGGGCCAACGTCCTGACTTTC.

The rearrangement links TRBV28 to TRBJ2-7, with 9 bases aligning to TRBD1. This CDR3 has 16 amino acids. The J segment lost 5 bases and the V segment lost 5 bases, leaving 13 bases of the junction unmatched. Germline CDR1 is MDHEN and CDR2 is SYDVKM. The CDR3 sequence: CASSTRQGVRVHEQYF. Written as DNA, the CDR3 is TGTGCCAGCAGTACCCGACAGGGGGTAAGAGTCCACGAGCAGTACTTC. The full variable domain, in which reference TRBV28 and TRBJ2-7 provide the parts outside the CDR3, is DVKVTQSSRYLVKRTGEKVFLECVQDMDHENMFWYRQDPGLGLRLIYFSYDVKMKEKGDIPEGYSVSREKKERFSLILESASTNQTSMYLCASSTRQGVRVHEQYFGPGTRLTVT.

This rearrangement joins TRBV2 to TRBJ2-1; 8 positions match TRBD2. Trimming took 1 base from V and 2 from J; bases not matched to a gene: 1. The CDR3 is made up of 15 amino acids. Germline lookup yields CDR1 SNHLY and CDR2 FYNNEI. DNA for the CDR3: TGTGCCAGCAGTGAAGGGACTAGCCCCTACAATGAGCAGTTCTTC. Protein: CASSEGTSPYNEQFF.

This clone was observed once. The V gene is TRBV30, the J gene TRBJ1-2; D ambiguous. In germline, CDR1 is GTSNPN, CDR2 SVGIG (reference sequence). The germline V and J ends were trimmed by 2 bases and 3 bases, with 13 bases remaining between them. The CDR3 sequence is 14 residues long. CDR3 protein: CAWSPGEVYYGYTF. The CDR3 DNA reads as TGTGCCTGGAGTCCCGGGGAAGTGTACTATGGCTACACCTTC.

This clone was counted once. The chain employs TRBV6-4 and TRBJ2-1, with 15 nucleotides matching TRBD2. From germline, CDR1 is MRHNA and CDR2 SNTAGT. The ends lost 5 bases at V and 7 bases at J; junction bases unmatched: 3. CDR3 length equals 15 residues. As DNA, the CDR3 is TGTGCCAGCAGTCCCGGGACTAGCGGGGGGAATGAGCAGTTCTTC. Translation gives CASSPGTSGGNEQFF.

The rearrangement uses TRBV6-4 and TRBJ1-4; a possible D gene is TRBD1 (5 bases). The CDR3 runs 18 residues. V gave up 4 bases and J gave up 2 bases, with 20 bases separating them. Germline V gene data show CDR1 as MRHNA and CDR2 as SNTAGT. The CDR3 reads CASSASKPGGGTNEKLFF. The CDR3 region has the DNA TGTGCCAGCAGTGCTTCTAAGCCTGGGGGAGGGACTAATGAAAAACTGTTTTTT.

The J gene is TRBJ2-3, the V gene TRBV4-3; 8 nucleotides agree with TRBD2. Trimming removed 0 bases from V and 2 bases from J; junction bases left unmatched: 7. The CDR3 length is 17 residues. Germline CDR1 reads LGHNA; CDR2 reads YSLEER. CDR3: CASSQDGTSYSTDTQYF. The CDR3 bases are TGCGCCAGCAGCCAAGATGGGACTAGTTATTCCACAGATACGCAGTATTTT.

The chain combines TRBV6-1 with TRBJ1-2, with 9 nucleotides matching TRBD1. The CDR3 totals 14 residues. J gave up 8 bases and V 2 bases, and 6 bases lay outside the gene matches. The germline gives CDR1 MNHNS, CDR2 SASEGT. The CDR3 bases are TGTGCCAGCAGTGAAACAGGGGGCGGGCTCGGCTACACCTTC. Amino acids: CASSETGGGLGYTF.

The chain is built from TRBV7-9 and TRBJ2-2, with 8 bases lining up with TRBD1. CDR1 is SEHNR and CDR2 is FQNEAQ in the germline V gene (reference sequence). V lost 1 base to trimming and J lost 1 base; unmatched junction nucleotides: 2. The CDR3 is 16 amino acids. This CDR3 is CASSLGQGLNTGELFF. The CDR3, as DNA: TGTGCCAGCAGCTTAGGACAGGGGTTGAACACCGGGGAGCTGTTTTTT.

This clone was seen just once. The V call is TRBV29-1, the J call TRBJ2-7; D uncertain. The germline V and J ends were trimmed by 1 base and 3 bases, with 7 bases remaining between them. Germline V gene sequence: CDR1 SQVTM, CDR2 ANQGSEA. This CDR3 is 12 amino acids long. DNA for the CDR3: TGCAGCGTTGAAGGGCACCTCTACGAGCAGTACTTC. Its protein product is CSVEGHLYEQYF.

The CDR3 DNA follows: TGCAGTGCTTCGGACAGGGAGGAGTTCTTC. Amino acids: CSASDREEFF. The chain combines TRBV20-1 with TRBJ2-1; TRBD1 matches 8 bases. Germline trimming cut 5 bases from V and 14 bases from J; bases unmatched to any gene: 5. This CDR3 comprises 10 residues. The germline gives CDR1 DFQATT, CDR2 SNEGSKA (reference sequence).

V is TRBV30 and J is TRBJ1-4; TRBD1 is a possible D gene (6 bases). Trimming cost V 3 bases and J 8 bases, with 10 bases left between them. The CDR3 is made up of 12 amino acids. Germline CDR1 and CDR2: GTSNPN and SVGIG (reference sequence). This chain's CDR3 is CAWSDRSEKLFF. The CDR3 nucleotides read TGTGCCTGGAGCGACAGGTCCGAAAAACTGTTTTTT.

The chain has TRBV5-8 and TRBJ2-5, with D possibly matching TRBD2 (5 bases). Germline lookup yields CDR1 SGHTS and CDR2 YDEGEE. The length of the CDR3 is 13 residues. V shed 2 bases and J shed 4 bases, with 9 bases lying between them. The CDR3 bases are TGTGCCAGCAGCTTAGAGGGTGTAGAGACCCAGTACTTC. It specifies CASSLEGVETQYF.